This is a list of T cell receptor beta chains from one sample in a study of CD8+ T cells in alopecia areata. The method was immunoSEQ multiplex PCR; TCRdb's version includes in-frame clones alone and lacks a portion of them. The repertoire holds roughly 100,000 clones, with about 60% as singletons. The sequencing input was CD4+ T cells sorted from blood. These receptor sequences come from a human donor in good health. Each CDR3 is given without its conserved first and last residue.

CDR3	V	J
ASSLGPGSHEQY	TRBV7-2	TRBJ2-7
AISESTGTYGYT	TRBV10-3	TRBJ1-2
ASARNDGSSGNTIY	TRBV11-3	TRBJ1-3
ASSPQTGTVYGYT	TRBV19	TRBJ1-2
ASSQVLPMNTGELF	TRBV4-1	TRBJ2-2
ASIDRGYSNQPQH	TRBV6-6	TRBJ1-5
ASSPRTAGGYEQY	TRBV13	TRBJ2-7
ASSLLNQPQH	TRBV28	TRBJ1-5
ASSSRVNEKLF	TRBV7-9	TRBJ1-4
ASRERGTSGPDSPDTQY	TRBV7-2	TRBJ2-3
AWSGPRSNSGANVLT	TRBV30	TRBJ2-6
SVLKTGNTEAF	TRBV29-1	TRBJ1-1
ASSQGGKSSYNEQF	TRBV23-1	TRBJ2-1
ASIYSRRVTEAF	TRBV16	TRBJ1-1
ASSSRTGGNYEQY	TRBV13	TRBJ2-7
ASRSQGPGELF	TRBV19	TRBJ2-2
AWSGTGISYEQY	TRBV30	TRBJ2-7